A single sample is the source of the 32 T cell receptor beta chains below, sequenced in a study of shared clonotypes between healthy human individuals. The assay was immunoSEQ multiplex PCR, and TCRdb's table has in-frame clones only and misses some. This sample has about 2,100,000 clones, with more than 85% found just once. Terminally differentiated effector memory CD45RA+ cells were excluded from the naive CD8 cells, which were CD45RO-negative and positively selected for CCR7. Sequencing used naive CD8+ T cells from PBMCs. The source of these receptors is a man aged 18-30 years in good health. Some clones in this sample may be carry-over from other donors' samples.

The gene calls are TRBV27 and TRBJ2-7; 8 bases are shared with TRBD2. Germline V gene lookup returns CDR1 MNHEY and CDR2 SMNVEV (reference sequence). V shed 5 bases and J 4 bases; nucleotides not matched to a gene: 13. CDR3 size: 16 residues. CDR3 in DNA: TGTGCCAGCAGTCCAATGGTCGGGAGGGCCCTGTACGAGCAGTACTTC. This translates into CASSPMVGRALYEQYF.

As concerns this clone: The same CDR3 arises from other DNA sequences in this sample as well. The chain has TRBV27 and TRBJ1-1, with D tentatively TRBD1 (5 bases). Deletions cut 0 bases from V and 2 bases from J, with 7 bases between. The CDR3 loop spans 14 amino acids. Germline assignment: CDR1 MNHEY and CDR2 SMNVEV (reference sequence). CDR3: CASSLSTGNTEAFF. CDR3 coding DNA: TGTGCCAGCAGTTTATCCACAGGAAACACTGAAGCTTTCTTT.

The gene calls are TRBV2 and TRBJ1-2; D is unresolved. The CDR3 has 12 residues. Germline CDR1 is SNHLY and CDR2 is FYNNEI. V was pared by 7 bases and J by 8 bases, with 14 bases between. The CDR3 is CASIPGMMGYTF. The CDR3 DNA follows: TGTGCCAGCATACCGGGAATGATGGGCTACACCTTC.

The chain couples TRBV7-7 to TRBJ2-2; 8 nucleotides align to TRBD1. The CDR3 is 15 amino acids. V lost 3 bases, J lost 5 bases, and 5 bases stayed unmatched. Looked up from germline, CDR1 is SSHAT and CDR2 is FNYEAQ (reference sequence). The CDR3 protein is CASSLGTGATGELFF. Here the CDR3 DNA reads TGTGCCAGCAGCTTGGGGACAGGCGCGACCGGGGAGCTGTTTTTT.

The gene calls are TRBV6-1 and TRBJ2-7; D is unresolved. Germline values: CDR1 MNHNS, CDR2 SASEGT. The CDR3 sequence is 14 residues long. Trimming removed 7 bases from V and 2 bases from J, with 15 bases in between. CDR3 DNA: TGTGCCAGCATAAGCCAGGCAGAAACCTACGAGCAGTACTTC. Protein product: CASISQAETYEQYF.

The chain recombines TRBV19 with TRBJ1-2; D not certain. This CDR3 contains 16 residues. Germline CDR1 and CDR2: LNHDA and SQIVND (reference sequence). The V and J ends lost 6 bases and 0 bases respectively, with 17 bases between them. CDR3 DNA: TGTGCCAGTAGCATCGGGCCTGTGGAAGCTAACTATGGCTACACCTTC. Residues: CASSIGPVEANYGYTF.

V and J are TRBV25-1 and TRBJ2-3; TRBD2 is a possible D gene (6 bases). With 2 bases removed from V and 12 bases from J, the gap between germline ends came to 18 bases. The CDR3 is 14 amino acids. The germline V gene has CDR1 MGHDK and CDR2 SYGVNS. The CDR3 sequence: CASSEPLATDPQYF. The CDR3 DNA reads TGTGCCAGCAGTGAACCGCTAGCGACCGACCCTCAGTATTTT.

The chain links TRBV5-6 to TRBJ2-5; 12 bases align to TRBD1. V shed 1 base and J 4 bases; nucleotides not matched to a gene: 8. The CDR3 sequence is 17 residues long. Germline V gene data show CDR1 as SGHDT and CDR2 as YYEEEE. In DNA, the CDR3 is TGTGCCAGCAGCTTGTTAGAAGGGGACAGGGGGCGAGAGACCCAGTACTTC. Its protein is CASSLLEGDRGRETQYF.

V and J are TRBV27 and TRBJ1-1, with 8 positions matching TRBD1. The junction had 9 bases not matched to a gene; V was cut back by 4 bases and J by 5 bases. The V gene's germline CDR1 is MNHEY and CDR2 SMNVEV (reference sequence). This CDR3 has 15 residues. The CDR3 DNA follows: TGTGCCAGCAGTTCGACCGACAGGGGAGGAACTGAAGCTTTCTTT. Translated: CASSSTDRGGTEAFF.

This chain connects TRBV7-2 to TRBJ2-1; 10 bases are shared with TRBD2. V lost 1 base to trimming and J lost 6 bases; unmatched junction nucleotides: 6. CDR1 and CDR2 from the germline V gene are SGHTA and FQGNSA. CDR3 size: 16 residues. The CDR3, as DNA: TGTGCCAGCAGCTTAGGTATTAGCGGGAGGATCAATGAGCAGTTCTTC. Protein product: CASSLGISGRINEQFF. The whole variable domain, remainder taken from reference TRBV7-2 and TRBJ2-1, is GAGVSQSPSNKVTEKGKDVELRCDPISGHTALYWYRQSLGQGLEFLIYFQGNSAPDKSGLPSDRFSAERTGGSVSTLTIQRTQQEDSAVYLCASSLGISGRINEQFFGPGTRLTVL.

This sequence joins TRBV19 and TRBJ2-7; D may be TRBD1 (6 bases). CDR3 size: 13 residues. The germline CDR1 and CDR2 sequences are LNHDA and SQIVND (reference sequence). V lost 6 bases, J lost 1 base, and 10 bases lay in between. CDR3 residues: CASRDRSSYEQYF. CDR3 DNA sequence: TGTGCCAGTAGGGACAGATCTTCCTACGAGCAGTACTTC.

This chain links TRBV7-9 with TRBJ2-2, with D perhaps matching TRBD1 or TRBD2 (5 bases each). V dropped 2 bases and J dropped 8 bases, with 15 bases sitting between them. This CDR3 has 15 amino acids. CDR1 is SEHNR, CDR2 FQNEAQ, per germline (reference sequence). CDR3 DNA sequence: TGTGCCAGCAGCTTATGGGACCCCCAGCTAGGGGAGCTGTTTTTT. It codes for CASSLWDPQLGELFF.

The chain combines TRBV4-3 with TRBJ2-5; 8 bases map to TRBD1. J lost 4 bases, V lost 4 bases, and 5 bases had no gene match. Germline CDR1 and CDR2: LGHNA and YSLEER. The CDR3 consists of 14 residues. The CDR3 region has the DNA TGCGCCAGCAGCCTGGACAGGGCAGGAGAGACCCAGTACTTC. Translating it yields CASSLDRAGETQYF.

The chain couples TRBV9 to TRBJ2-3; D is possibly TRBD2 (5 bases). V dropped 0 bases and J dropped 4 bases, with 15 bases sitting between them. Germline lookup yields CDR1 SGDLS and CDR2 YYNGEE. CDR3 size: 16 residues. The CDR3 sequence: CASSVAGGSGADTQYF. Here the CDR3 DNA reads TGTGCCAGCAGCGTAGCGGGCGGCTCCGGGGCAGATACGCAGTATTTT.

This chain links TRBV6-1 with TRBJ2-7; 7 bases are a match to TRBD2. Germline assignment: CDR1 MNHNS and CDR2 SASEGT. Unmatched junction bases numbered 13, after V lost 2 bases and J lost 0 bases. The CDR3 runs 18 residues. The CDR3 region is CASSEWRGGSDTSYEQYF. The CDR3 nucleotides are TGTGCCAGCAGTGAATGGCGCGGCGGGAGCGATACCTCCTACGAGCAGTACTTC.

As for this clone: Sequence at one end of the junction differs from germline and may be a read error. Here the CDR3 reads CASSEVFGRAGGSF. Here the CDR3 DNA reads TGTGCCAGCAGTGAAGTTTTTGGTCGAGCGGGAGGATCTTTC. The rearrangement joins TRBV6-1 to TRBJ2-7, with 9 positions matching TRBD2. This CDR3 has 14 residues. Germline values: CDR1 MNHNS, CDR2 SASEGT.

The chain links TRBV25-1 to TRBJ2-1, with a possible D match to TRBD1 (5 bases). The germline gives CDR1 MGHDK, CDR2 SYGVNS. The CDR3 is made up of 13 amino acids. V was clipped by 2 bases and J by 7 bases, with 9 bases between them. CDR3 sequence reads: CASSETGRNEQFF. The CDR3 DNA sequence: TGTGCCAGCAGTGAAACAGGCAGAAATGAGCAGTTCTTC.

V gene TRBV9 combines with J gene TRBJ1-1, with 12 bases identical to TRBD1. The germline V gene has CDR1 SGDLS and CDR2 YYNGEE. The CDR3 has 14 residues. The V segment lost 3 bases and the J segment 6 bases; nucleotides outside the gene matches: 3. DNA of the CDR3: TGTGCCAGCAGCGCCGGGACAGGGGGCCCTGAAGCTTTCTTT. It yields the protein CASSAGTGGPEAFF.

This chain uses TRBV7-8 with TRBJ2-5; TRBD2 aligns across 8 bases. V dropped 1 base and J dropped 0; count of bases not matched to a gene: 10. Per the germline V gene, CDR1 is SGHVS and CDR2 is FQNEAQ. CDR3 length: 18 amino acids. CDR3 protein: CASSLEFLLAEDQETQYF. CDR3 in DNA: TGTGCCAGCAGCTTAGAATTCTTACTAGCGGAGGACCAAGAGACCCAGTACTTC.

This clone was observed once. The genes are TRBV6-5 and TRBJ2-5; TRBD2 might be the D (5 bases). The germline gives CDR1 MNHEY, CDR2 SVGAGI. Trimming took off 0 bases at V and 4 bases at J, with 9 bases between the two ends. The CDR3 sequence is 14 residues long. The CDR3 DNA reads as TGTGCCAGCAGTTACTCTGTGGGAGTAGAGACCCAGTACTTC. Protein sequence: CASSYSVGVETQYF.

This rearrangement joins TRBV28 to TRBJ1-2, with D perhaps TRBD1 (5 bases). The germline V and J ends were trimmed by 3 bases and 8 bases, with 13 bases remaining between them. This CDR3 contains 13 residues. Germline CDR1 reads MDHEN; CDR2 reads SYDVKM. CDR3 sequence: CASSLAGAEGYTF. The DNA for the CDR3 is TGTGCCAGCAGTTTGGCTGGGGCTGAGGGCTACACCTTC.

CDR3: CASSLLAGDEQFF. In DNA form, the CDR3 reads TGCGCCAGCAGCTTGCTAGCGGGAGACGAGCAGTTCTTC. This chain links TRBV5-1 with TRBJ2-1; 10 bases line up with TRBD2. After removal of 1 base from V and 10 bases from J, the junction contained 2 bases not matched to a gene. The CDR3 totals 13 residues. Germline V CDR1 and CDR2: SGHRS, YFSETQ.

This chain links TRBV19 with TRBJ1-1; D remains ambiguous. The CDR3 extends over 12 amino acids. In germline, CDR1 is LNHDA, CDR2 SQIVND (reference sequence). Trimming stripped 8 bases from V and 1 base from J, with 8 bases between. The CDR3 loop reads CASGRGNTEAFF. CDR3 bases: TGTGCCAGTGGCCGGGGGAACACTGAAGCTTTCTTT.

In DNA, the CDR3 is TGTGCCAGCAGCTTCGCAGCGGGAGGGCCAATCAAAAACATTCAGTACTTC. This sequence encodes CASSFAAGGPIKNIQYF. The J gene is TRBJ2-4, the V gene TRBV11-2; 10 nucleotides align to TRBD2. Germline V gives CDR1 SGHAT, CDR2 FQNNGV. The CDR3 is made up of 17 amino acids. V lost 3 bases to trimming and J lost 3 bases; unmatched junction nucleotides: 8.

The chain is built from TRBV29-1 and TRBJ2-1, with 14 bases aligning to TRBD2. The V segment lost 3 bases and the J segment 7 bases; nucleotides outside the gene matches: 2. Germline V gene lookup returns CDR1 SQVTM and CDR2 ANQGSEA. The CDR3 extends over 14 amino acids. CDR3 nucleotides: TGCAGCGTTGATTGGACTAGCGGGAGGAATGAGCAGTTCTTC. Its protein product is CSVDWTSGRNEQFF.

This chain uses TRBV14 with TRBJ2-1, with 13 bases identical to TRBD2. Germline lookup yields CDR1 SGHDN and CDR2 FVKESK. The ends lost 4 bases at V and 4 bases at J; junction bases unmatched: 4. The CDR3 totals 16 residues. The CDR3 DNA reads TGTGCCAGCAGCCCTGGACTAGCGGGAGTATACAATGAGCAGTTCTTC. This encodes CASSPGLAGVYNEQFF.

The V and J genes are TRBV11-2 and TRBJ2-1; D is uncertain. Trimming shortened V by 6 bases and J by 8 bases, and 11 bases separated the two germline ends. Germline V gene data show CDR1 as SGHAT and CDR2 as FQNNGV. The CDR3 runs to 12 residues. CDR3 nucleotide sequence: TGTGCCAGCAGGAAAAACGCGGATGAGCAGTTCTTC. It specifies CASRKNADEQFF.

This chain joins TRBV6-6 and TRBJ1-3; D possibly corresponds to TRBD1 (6 bases). The V gene's germline CDR1 is MNHNY and CDR2 SVGAGI (reference sequence). V lost 8 bases, J lost 7 bases, and 9 bases lay in between. The CDR3 is made up of 11 amino acids. CDR3 amino acids: CASRGGNTIYF. For the CDR3, the DNA is TGTGCCAGCCGAGGGGGTAACACCATATATTTT.

This clone was seen just once. The chain joins TRBV27 to TRBJ2-3; the match to TRBD2 covers 9 bases. Germline V lookup: CDR1 MNHEY, CDR2 SMNVEV (reference sequence). The CDR3 sequence is 15 residues long. The junction had 11 bases not matched to a gene; V was cut back by 6 bases and J by 7 bases. The DNA of the CDR3 is TGTGCCAGCAGCGGGGCGGGAGGGTATGGGAATACGCAGTATTTT. Translating gives CASSGAGGYGNTQYF.

The DNA for the CDR3 is TGCGCCAGCAGCCAAGATGGGGAGGGAGTGAACACTGAAGCTTTCTTT. Translating gives CASSQDGEGVNTEAFF. V gene TRBV4-3 combines with J gene TRBJ1-1, with unresolved D. The V gene's germline CDR1 is LGHNA and CDR2 YSLEER. The CDR3 contains 16 residues. V was shortened by 0 bases and J by 0 bases, with 11 bases between the two germline ends.

This clone is a singleton in its sample. The chain carries TRBV27 and TRBJ1-2; D is unresolved. The length of the CDR3 is 14 residues. Deletions cut 0 bases from V and 4 bases from J, with 9 bases between. Germline CDR1 and CDR2: MNHEY and SMNVEV (reference sequence). CDR3 nucleotide sequence: TGTGCCAGCAGTTTATCATCCCAGCTCTATGGCTACACCTTC. It yields the protein CASSLSSQLYGYTF.

This clone was seen only once. V gene TRBV28 combines with J gene TRBJ2-7; D tentatively fits TRBD1 or TRBD2 (6 bases each). Germline assignment: CDR1 MDHEN and CDR2 SYDVKM. V was cut by 3 bases and J by 4 bases, with 13 bases left in between. The CDR3 length is 14 residues. CDR3 sequence (DNA): TGTGCCAGCAGTTTGGGGGGCATAAAATACGAGCAGTACTTC. Translating it yields CASSLGGIKYEQYF.